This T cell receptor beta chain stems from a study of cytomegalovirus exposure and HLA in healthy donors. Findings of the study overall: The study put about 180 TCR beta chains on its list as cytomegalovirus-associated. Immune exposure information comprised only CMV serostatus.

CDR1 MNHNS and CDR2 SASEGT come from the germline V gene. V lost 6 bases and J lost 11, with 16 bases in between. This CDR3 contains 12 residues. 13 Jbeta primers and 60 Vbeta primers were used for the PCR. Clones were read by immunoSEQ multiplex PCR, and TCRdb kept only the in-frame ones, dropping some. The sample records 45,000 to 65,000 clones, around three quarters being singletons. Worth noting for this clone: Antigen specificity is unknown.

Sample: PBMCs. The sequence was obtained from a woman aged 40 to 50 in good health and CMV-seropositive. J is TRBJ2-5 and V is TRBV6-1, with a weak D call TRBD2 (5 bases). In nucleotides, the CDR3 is TGTGCCAGCAGAAGACCCCTGTGGGAGCAGTACTTC. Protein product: CASRRPLWEQYF.